The 15 T cell receptor beta chains presented below share a single source sample, sequenced in a study of shared clonotypes between healthy human individuals. This table comes from immunoSEQ multiplex PCR, and its TCRdb copy is limited to in-frame clones, with some not included. This sample carries roughly 2 million clones, around 95% of them seen once, and the ten largest clones take roughly 0.13%. The sample consisted of naive CD4+ T cells sorted from blood. Subset described: CD45RA+ positively selected. The receptors come from a man aged 18 to 29 in good health.

The CDR3 nucleotides read TGTGCCAGCATGAAGGTTAACGAGCAGTACTTC. Translated: CASMKVNEQYF. V is TRBV6-5 and J is TRBJ2-7; D call uncertain. The V end was cut by 7 bases, the J end by 5 bases, with 9 bases between. Germline-derived CDR1 and CDR2 are MNHEY and SVGAGI. The CDR3 runs 11 residues.

The genes are TRBV5-4 and TRBJ2-1; the D is unclear. Per the germline V gene, CDR1 is SGHNT and CDR2 is YYREEE (reference sequence). The V gene lost 0 bases and the J gene lost 6 bases, with 13 bases spanning the gap. The CDR3 totals 15 residues. CDR3 nucleotide sequence: TGTGCCAGCAGCTTGGGCGCTGAGTCTGTCAATGAGCAGTTCTTC. Its protein product is CASSLGAESVNEQFF.

A word on this clone: The junction and the germline gene differ at one end; a read error may be behind it. The J gene is TRBJ2-7, the V gene TRBV7-7; D possibly matches TRBD1 or TRBD2 (6 bases each). The length of the CDR3 is 13 residues. Germline V CDR1 and CDR2: SSHAT, FNYEAQ (reference sequence). CDR3 in DNA: TGTGCTAGCAGCCCCAACGGGGGCCACGAGCAGTACTTC. Amino acids: CASSPNGGHEQYF.

The chain couples TRBV5-4 to TRBJ1-3; D unresolved. Germline CDR1 reads SGHNT; CDR2 reads YYREEE (reference sequence). Trimming removed 2 bases at V and 2 bases at J, with 8 bases between. The CDR3 has 14 residues. The CDR3 sequence is CASSFLNTGNTIYF. The CDR3 coding sequence is TGTGCCAGCAGCTTTTTAAACACTGGAAACACCATATATTTT.

Of note for this clone: Other DNA sequences in this specimen translate into the identical CDR3. The genes are TRBV11-2 and TRBJ1-3; D not certain. The CDR3 extends over 12 amino acids. Germline CDR1 and CDR2: SGHAT and FQNNGV. Between the trimmed V and J ends, which lost 2 bases and 3 bases, there was a span of 2 bases. In DNA form, the CDR3 reads TGTGCCAGCAGCTTATTTGGAAACACCATATATTTT. As protein: CASSLFGNTIYF.

The chain is built from TRBV10-3 and TRBJ2-3; 10 bases are shared with TRBD2. Germline trimming cut 3 bases from V and 0 bases from J; bases unmatched to any gene: 3. The CDR3 has 16 residues. CDR1 and CDR2 from the germline V gene are ENHRY and SYGVKD. DNA for the CDR3: TGTGCCATCAGTGAAGCGGGGGGGACTAGCACAGATACGCAGTATTTT. Protein product: CAISEAGGTSTDTQYF.

V and J are TRBV7-9 and TRBJ1-1; no clear D gene. This CDR3 spans 16 amino acids. Germline V gene sequence: CDR1 SEHNR, CDR2 FQNEAQ (reference sequence). V lost 1 base and J 0 bases, leaving 12 bases between the germline ends. The CDR3 reads CASSLGGAVMNTEAFF. CDR3 in DNA: TGTGCCAGCAGCTTAGGCGGTGCCGTTATGAACACTGAAGCTTTCTTT.

The J gene is TRBJ2-7, the V gene TRBV18; TRBD2 aligns across 11 bases. Germline-derived CDR1 and CDR2 are KGHSH and LQKENI. The ends lost 3 bases at V and 5 bases at J; junction bases unmatched: 15. The CDR3 runs to 18 residues. CDR3 DNA: TGTGCCAGCTCACCCCCTTTGATAGGGACTAGCGGTGTCCACGAGCAGTACTTC. Translation: CASSPPLIGTSGVHEQYF.

The CDR3 nucleotides are TGCGCCAGCAGCTTGGAACGGTTTAACACTGAAGCTTTCTTT. It codes for CASSLERFNTEAFF. The V and J genes are TRBV5-1 and TRBJ1-1, with unresolved D. The length of the CDR3 is 14 residues. CDR1 SGHRS and CDR2 YFSETQ come from the germline V gene. V was cut by 0 bases and J by 2 bases, with 8 bases left in between.

The chain has TRBV4-3 and TRBJ1-5; no firm D call. Trimming removed 0 bases at V and 7 bases at J, with 10 bases between. The CDR3 extends over 14 amino acids. Germline CDR1 is LGHNA and CDR2 is YSLEER. The CDR3 here is CASSQDFGLQPQHF. The CDR3 DNA is TGCGCCAGCAGCCAAGATTTCGGGCTCCAGCCCCAGCATTTT.

This clone was recorded once. The chain is built from TRBV6-5 and TRBJ1-5; possible D gene TRBD1, 5 bases. V lost 8 bases to trimming and J lost 0 bases, with 11 bases between them. Germline loops: CDR1 MNHEY, CDR2 SVGAGI. The CDR3 extends over 14 amino acids. DNA for the CDR3: TGTGCCAGCCGGGGCAGATATAGCAATCAGCCCCAGCATTTT. Its translation is CASRGRYSNQPQHF.

The V and J genes are TRBV18 and TRBJ1-2; D gene uncertain. The CDR3 has 14 residues. The germline V and J ends were trimmed by 2 bases and 0 bases, with 7 bases remaining between them. Germline CDR1 KGHSH, CDR2 LQKENI. The CDR3 DNA follows: TGTGCCAGCTCACCAGTCGAGACTAACTATGGCTACACCTTC. Translation gives CASSPVETNYGYTF.

This clone was seen a few times. The chain carries TRBV1 and TRBJ2-5; TRBD2, as called in the table, went unchecked against the DNA. TRBV1 constitutes a pseudogene. The CDR3 has 18 amino acids. In DNA form, the CDR3 reads TGCACCAGCAGCCAAGCTTTACTAGGAGTAGCCCGGCAAGAGACCCAGTACTTC. It is translated as CTSSQALLGVARQETQYF.

The V and J genes are TRBV9 and TRBJ2-2; 8 bases are a match to TRBD1. V dropped 4 bases and J dropped 4; count of bases not matched to a gene: 12. Germline V gene sequence: CDR1 SGDLS, CDR2 YYNGEE. This CDR3 comprises 17 residues. The CDR3 here is CASSSIGDRWITGELFF. CDR3 nucleotide sequence: TGTGCCAGCAGCTCCATAGGGGACAGGTGGATCACCGGGGAGCTGTTTTTT.

This chain joins TRBV5-1 and TRBJ2-1; no firm D call. V shed 3 bases and J shed 5 bases, with 9 bases lying between them. CDR1 SGHRS and CDR2 YFSETQ come from the germline V gene. The CDR3 totals 13 residues. The CDR3 is CASSSGSNNEQFF. The CDR3 nucleotides read TGCGCCAGCAGCTCGGGTTCTAACAATGAGCAGTTCTTC. Combining the CDR3 with reference TRBV5-1 and TRBJ2-1 gives the whole variable domain KAGVTQTPRYLIKTRGQQVTLSCSPISGHRSVSWYQQTPGQGLQFLFEYFSETQRNKGNFPGRFSGRQFSNSRSEMNVSTLELGDSALYLCASSSGSNNEQFFGPGTRLTVL.